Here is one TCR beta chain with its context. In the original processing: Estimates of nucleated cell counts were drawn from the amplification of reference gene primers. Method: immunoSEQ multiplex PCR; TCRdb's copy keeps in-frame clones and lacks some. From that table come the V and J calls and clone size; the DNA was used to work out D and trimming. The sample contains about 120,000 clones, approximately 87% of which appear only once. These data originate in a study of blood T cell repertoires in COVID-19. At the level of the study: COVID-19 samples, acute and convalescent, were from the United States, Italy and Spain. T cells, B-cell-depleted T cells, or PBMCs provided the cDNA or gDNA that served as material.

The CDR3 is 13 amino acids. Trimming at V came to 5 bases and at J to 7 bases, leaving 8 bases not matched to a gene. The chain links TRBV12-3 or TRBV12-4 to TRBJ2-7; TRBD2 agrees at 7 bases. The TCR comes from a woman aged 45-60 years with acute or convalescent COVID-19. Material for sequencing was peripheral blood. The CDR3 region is CASSGLVLGEQYF. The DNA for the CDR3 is TGTGCCAGCAGTGGACTAGTCTTAGGGGAGCAGTACTTC.